These T cell receptor beta chains were read from a single sample in a study of CD8 T cells in ankylosing spondylitis. TCRdb used MiXCR to reprocess the 5' RACE reads, holding one entry per CDR3 protein. The table lists some 270,000 distinct CDR3 sequences, 18% of them singletons. The sequenced sample consisted of blood, either unsorted or a sorted T cell fraction (not recorded which). The receptors were sampled from a male donor with ankylosing spondylitis or in good health (not recorded which). The CDR3 runs from the conserved cysteine through the conserved F or W.

TRBV28	TRBJ1-1	CASSLPGDGTEAFF
TRBV4-1	TRBJ2-3	CASSQAGPSTDTQYF
TRBV4-1	TRBJ1-2	CASSQNFGGANYGYTF
TRBV6-1	TRBJ2-5	CASSLSGTETQYF
TRBV4-3	TRBJ2-1	CASSQGSGEGSYNEQFF
TRBV12-3/TRBV12-4	TRBJ2-3	CASSQRDVNTDTQYF
TRBV7-4	TRBJ1-1	CASSLANWPENTEAFF
TRBV18	TRBJ2-7	CASATYEQYF
TRBV21-1	TRBJ2-1	CASSLKKRESYNEQFF
TRBV25-1	TRBJ2-7	CASSEMTGVGYEQYF
TRBV7-6	TRBJ2-7	CASSYGGLGYEQYF
TRBV20-1	TRBJ2-1	CSARDPSGRNEQFF
TRBV2	TRBJ2-1	CASRARLAGGINNEQFF
TRBV12-3/TRBV12-4	TRBJ2-2	CASSFGGRTGELFF
TRBV6-2/TRBV6-3	TRBJ2-1	CASRASGPIYNEQFF
TRBV10-3	TRBJ2-7	CAIRTGASEKPYEQYF
TRBV19	TRBJ2-1	CASSPRGAGRRNNEQFF
TRBV7-9	TRBJ2-2	CASSLGQTGELFF
TRBV12-3/TRBV12-4	TRBJ2-5	CASSPGSSRETQYF
TRBV15	TRBJ2-1	CATSRAPGLAGRWGEQFF
TRBV12-3/TRBV12-4	TRBJ2-3	CASSLIGRDTQYF
TRBV7-3	TRBJ2-1	CASSPLGGNNEQFF
TRBV12-3/TRBV12-4	TRBJ2-1	CASSLGGDRDDNEQFF
TRBV4-1	TRBJ2-5	CASSQPGRETQYF
TRBV5-5	TRBJ2-1	CASSLEWGPAYNEQFF
TRBV4-1	TRBJ2-7	CASSHPTRVAGDVEQYF
TRBV29-1	TRBJ2-3	CSVALEADTQYF
TRBV2	TRBJ1-1	CASSVTLEAFF
TRBV29-1	TRBJ2-2	CSVEGLSRDRRGATGELFF
TRBV29-1	TRBJ2-1	CSAVETNNEQFF
TRBV29-1	TRBJ2-7	CSVWKQGSYEQYF
TRBV12-3/TRBV12-4	TRBJ2-3	CASSSTLVGTDTQYF
TRBV5-1	TRBJ2-2	CASSLAIAGELFF
TRBV5-1	TRBJ2-1	CASSLEQGATGLYNEQFF
TRBV7-6	TRBJ2-2	CASSGRNTGELFF
TRBV2	TRBJ1-5	CASRPTGYGNQPQHF
TRBV7-8	TRBJ2-3	CASSLNGTPLDVSTDTQYF
TRBV29-1	TRBJ2-1	CSVEDRQGAYNEQFF
TRBV29-1	TRBJ2-2	CSVWYTGELFF